The present T cell receptor beta chain was sequenced within a study of blood T cell repertoires in COVID-19. At the level of the study: Collection of acute and convalescent COVID-19 samples took place in the United States, Italy and Spain. PBMCs, B-cell-depleted T cells, or T cells were the source of the cDNA or gDNA that made up the material.

Enrolment of Seattle patients took place during active infection, and they were followed longitudinally. Methods used by the authors: Reference gene primer amplification yielded estimated nucleated cell counts. This table comes from immunoSEQ multiplex PCR, and its TCRdb copy is limited to in-frame clones, with some not included. V and J calls and clone size are given by that table; D and trimming were obtained from the DNA. The repertoire holds 100,000 to 150,000 clones, with around nine tenths as singletons. As to this clone: The junction departs from germline at one end; a sequencing error may be responsible.

Germline V gives CDR1 SGHRS, CDR2 YFSETQ. CDR3 length: 13 residues. The chain combines TRBV5-1 with TRBJ2-7; D could derive from TRBD1 or TRBD2 (7 bases each). This TCR derives from a woman between 70 and 85 years old with COVID-19, enrolled during active disease. Specimen: peripheral blood. The CDR3 DNA sequence: TGCGCCCGCAGGGGGGGGGCCTCCTACGAGCAGTACTTC. Its protein product is CARRGGASYEQYF.